This T cell receptor (beta chain) was found in a study of OX40 agonist ivuxolimab in advanced cancers. Study in general: Three patients got partial responses; one had hepatocellular carcinoma and two had cutaneous melanoma. The study, taken as a whole, reports: In general, CD8+ T cells held more expanded clones than CD4+ did, on average.

Of note for this clone: Its antigen is currently unknown.

Data came from immunoSEQ multiplex PCR; TCRdb stores just in-frame clones and leaves some out. This table has fewer than 30,000 clones, more than 85% appearing once. CDR3 length: 16 amino acids. From germline, CDR1 is SGHVS and CDR2 FQNEAQ. Unmatched junction bases numbered 4, after V lost 1 base and J lost 5 bases. The source was CD4+ or CD8+ T cells sorted from blood, collected in a trial of the OX40 agonist ivuxolimab. The gene calls are TRBV7-8 and TRBJ2-5; 13 bases align to TRBD2. This TCR came from an adult with an advanced solid tumor such as melanoma, head and neck, liver or kidney cancer. DNA for the CDR3: TGTGCCAGCAGCTTAGGACTAGCGGGGGGCCGGGAGACCCAGTACTTC. The encoded protein is CASSLGLAGGRETQYF. Complete variable domain (other parts from reference TRBV7-8 and TRBJ2-5): GAGVSQSPRYKVAKRGQDVALRCDPISGHVSLFWYQQALGQGPEFLTYFQNEAQLDKSGLPSDRFFAERPEGSVSTLKIQRTQQEDSAVYLCASSLGLAGGRETQYFGPGTRLLVL.